Listed below are T cell receptor beta chains from one sample, sequenced in a study of cytomegalovirus exposure and HLA in healthy donors. Libraries were prepared by immunoSEQ multiplex PCR; TCRdb keeps only in-frame clonotypes and omits some of them. The data contain 130,000 to 150,000 clones, roughly 80% of them seen just once; the ten biggest clones take up 3.5% to 5.5%. The sequencing sample was made of PBMCs. The receptor source for this set is a woman aged 40-49 years in good health and CMV-seropositive. Each CDR3 is given with its conserved first and last residue. The order of the fields is V gene, clone size, D gene, J gene, CDR3 protein, CDR3 DNA. The D gene is left open where the match is weak. Clone size is given for some rows only: seen once, a few or many times, or a class if the clone is expanded.

>TRBV19|few|-|TRBJ2-7
CASSIVEGADEQYF
TGTGCCAGTAGTATAGTGGAGGGCGCGGACGAGCAGTACTTC
>TRBV6-1|-|TRBD1|TRBJ2-2
CASSLTTGGTGELFF
TGTGCCAGCAGCCTTACCACAGGGGGCACCGGGGAGCTGTTTTTT
>TRBV18|-|-|TRBJ2-5
CASSPRGETQYF
TGTGCCAGCTCCCCCAGGGGAGAGACCCAGTACTTC
>TRBV18|-|-|TRBJ1-5
CASSSGTLHSNQPQHF
TGTGCCAGCTCAAGCGGGACACTACATAGCAATCAGCCCCAGCATTTT
>TRBV27|-|TRBD1|TRBJ2-7
CASSILGQDGQYF
TGTGCCAGCAGTATCTTAGGACAGGACGGGCAGTACTTC
>TRBV27|-|-|TRBJ2-4
CASSLSIWAGVYF
TGTGCCAGCAGTTTATCGATATGGGCAGGGGTCTACTTC
>TRBV12-5|-|TRBD2|TRBJ2-5
CASGLVLAGGETQYF
TGTGCTAGTGGTTTGGTACTAGCGGGGGGGGAGACCCAGTACTTC
>TRBV5-6|once|-|TRBJ1-3
CASSLVHFRYSGNTIYF
TGTGCCAGCAGCTTGGTACATTTCAGGTACTCTGGAAACACCATATATTTT
>TRBV29-1|-|TRBD1|TRBJ2-5
CSVTNSRGRETQYF
TGCAGCGTGACCAATTCCAGGGGGCGGGAGACCCAGTACTTC
>TRBV19|-|-|TRBJ2-7
CASSIGQGGAYEQYF
TGTGCCAGTAGTATAGGTCAGGGGGGCGCCTACGAGCAGTACTTC
>TRBV6-6|-|TRBD1|TRBJ2-5
CASIRRQGVQETQYF
TGTGCCAGCATCCGAAGACAGGGGGTCCAAGAGACCCAGTACTTC
>TRBV6-5|-|TRBD1|TRBJ1-5
CASSSSRGRGQPQHF
TGTGCCAGCAGCTCTTCAAGGGGGCGAGGGCAGCCCCAGCATTTT
>TRBV7-3|once|TRBD2|TRBJ2-2
CASSPVGLAGRNTGELFF
TGTGCCAGCAGCCCAGTAGGACTAGCGGGAAGAAACACCGGGGAGCTGTTTTTT
>TRBV11-2|-|TRBD1|TRBJ1-6
CASSLRDRGNSPLHF
TGTGCCAGCAGCCTCCGGGACAGGGGTAATTCACCCCTCCACTTT
>TRBV6-1|-|-|TRBJ1-2
CASSEGWLYGYTF
TGTGCCAGCAGTGAAGGTTGGCTCTATGGCTACACCTTC
>TRBV7-9|once|-|TRBJ1-1
CATKSDTANTEAFF
TGTGCCACCAAATCGGACACAGCGAACACTGAAGCTTTCTTT
>TRBV28|-|-|TRBJ2-2
CASSFPFTGELFF
TGTGCCAGCAGTTTCCCATTCACCGGGGAGCTGTTTTTT
>TRBV6-5|-|-|TRBJ2-7
CASSYRGTFYEQYF
TGTGCCAGCAGTTACAGGGGTACATTCTACGAGCAGTACTTC
>TRBV28|-|-|TRBJ2-1
CASSFSHWRGYNEQFF
TGTGCCAGCAGTTTCTCTCACTGGAGGGGTTACAATGAGCAGTTCTTC
>TRBV23-1|-|-|TRBJ2-7
CASSPRGPAYEQYF
TGCGCCAGCAGTCCACGGGGTCCCGCCTACGAGCAGTACTTC
>TRBV7-8|-|-|TRBJ2-3
CASSSSLRTDSTDTQYF
TGTGCCAGCAGCTCTAGCCTTAGGACCGATAGCACAGATACGCAGTATTTT
>TRBV15|-|TRBD2|TRBJ2-5
CATSSRTSGSGETQYF
TGTGCCACCAGCAGCCGGACTAGCGGGAGTGGTGAGACCCAGTACTTC
>TRBV5-4|-|TRBD1|TRBJ2-3
CASSLGTGVADTQYF
TGTGCCAGCAGCTTGGGGACAGGGGTAGCAGATACGCAGTATTTT
>TRBV7-2|-|-|TRBJ2-5
CASSLRGQETQYF
TGTGCCAGCAGCTTGAGAGGCCAGGAGACCCAGTACTTC
>TRBV7-2|few|-|TRBJ1-1
CASSSGQTNTEAFF
TGTGCCAGCAGCTCTGGACAGACGAACACTGAAGCTTTCTTT
>TRBV27|-|-|TRBJ2-7
CASSFGTSPGEQYF
TGTGCCAGCAGTTTCGGGACTTCCCCGGGCGAGCAGTACTTC
>TRBV5-1|-|-|TRBJ1-3
CASSFGGQSGNTIYF
TGCGCCAGCAGCTTCGGGGGGCAGTCTGGAAACACCATATATTTT
>TRBV5-1|once|TRBD1|TRBJ2-1
CASSWGTGVGDEQFF
TGCGCCAGCAGCTGGGGGACAGGGGTTGGGGATGAGCAGTTCTTC
>TRBV7-2|-|-|TRBJ2-6
CASSPQGSGANVLTF
TGTGCCAGCAGCCCACAGGGCTCTGGGGCCAACGTCCTGACTTTC
>TRBV29-1|-|TRBD2|TRBJ2-1
CSVTSGRQFF
TGCAGCGTTACTAGCGGAAGGCAGTTCTTC
>TRBV7-3|-|-|TRBJ2-3
CASSSLLAPGDTQYF
TGTGCCAGCAGCTCCCTCCTTGCTCCGGGGGATACGCAGTATTTT
>TRBV11-2|-|-|TRBJ2-7
CASTVGSDSSYEQYF
TGTGCTAGCACAGTGGGATCCGACAGCTCCTACGAGCAGTACTTC
>TRBV5-1|-|-|TRBJ1-1
CASSFSVGANTEAFF
TGCGCCAGCAGCTTCTCCGTAGGGGCCAACACTGAAGCTTTCTTT
>TRBV29-1|few|-|TRBJ1-1
CSVKGWITEAFF
TGCAGCGTCAAGGGGTGGATCACTGAAGCTTTCTTT
>TRBV11-2|-|-|TRBJ2-4
CASSLAGEIYIQYF
TGTGCCAGCAGCTTAGCAGGGGAGATATACATTCAGTACTTC
>TRBV7-3|-|TRBD1|TRBJ2-3
CASSLNQGATDTQYF
TGTGCCAGCAGCTTAAATCAGGGGGCTACAGATACGCAGTATTTT
>TRBV7-9|-|-|TRBJ2-3
CASSFLSSGTDTQYF
TGTGCCAGCAGCTTCCTCAGTAGCGGCACAGATACGCAGTATTTT
>TRBV18|-|TRBD2|TRBJ2-1
CASSPTSGNGEQFF
TGTGCCAGCTCACCTACTAGCGGGAATGGTGAGCAGTTCTTC
>TRBV2|-|TRBD1|TRBJ1-2
CASSEALRQGLDGYTF
TGTGCCAGCAGTGAAGCGCTTCGACAGGGCCTCGATGGCTACACCTTC
>TRBV29-1|once|TRBD2|TRBJ2-7
CSVGGGNEQYF
TGCAGCGTGGGGGGGGGAAACGAGCAGTACTTC
>TRBV29-1|-|-|TRBJ1-6
CSVVSESSYNSPLHF
TGCAGCGTTGTTTCGGAGAGCTCCTATAATTCACCCCTCCACTTT
>TRBV18|once|TRBD2|TRBJ2-1
CASSQAGADNEQFF
TGTGCCAGCTCGCAAGCGGGAGCGGACAATGAGCAGTTCTTC
>TRBV7-9|-|TRBD1|TRBJ1-1
CSSSWTGGGEAFF
TGTTCCAGCAGCTGGACAGGAGGGGGTGAAGCTTTCTTT
>TRBV10-3|few|-|TRBJ1-5
CAISESGAPGGNQPQHF
TGTGCCATCAGTGAGTCAGGGGCGCCGGGGGGCAATCAGCCCCAGCATTTT
>TRBV4-1|-|TRBD2|TRBJ2-1
CASSIIAGRYNEQFF
TGCGCCAGCAGTATCATAGCGGGACGCTACAATGAGCAGTTCTTC
>TRBV9|-|-|TRBJ2-1
CASSAAGSFNEQFF
TGTGCCAGCAGCGCGGCCGGGAGCTTCAATGAGCAGTTCTTC
>TRBV2|-|TRBD2|TRBJ2-5
CASSRSTSGRAGRETQYF
TGTGCCAGCAGCCGGTCGACTAGCGGGAGGGCCGGGCGGGAGACCCAGTACTTC
>TRBV15|few|TRBD2|TRBJ2-3
CATSSSLLAGGADTQYF
TGTGCCACCAGCAGTAGTCTACTAGCGGGAGGGGCAGATACGCAGTATTTT
>TRBV4-2|few|-|TRBJ2-1
CASSQEVYDNEQFF
TGTGCCAGCAGCCAAGAAGTCTACGACAATGAGCAGTTCTTC
>TRBV28|-|TRBD2|TRBJ2-7
CASSPPTSGIYEQYF
TGTGCCAGCAGCCCCCCGACTAGCGGGATATACGAGCAGTACTTC
>TRBV28|-|-|TRBJ1-5
CASSFSGEFQPQHF
TGTGCCAGCAGTTTTTCGGGGGAATTTCAGCCCCAGCATTTT
>TRBV30|-|-|TRBJ1-2
CASQVVGYTF
TGTGCCTCACAGGTGGTCGGCTACACCTTC
>TRBV7-8|-|TRBD2|TRBJ2-7
CASSLGGGLAGSYEQYF
TGTGCCAGCAGCTTAGGGGGGGGGCTAGCGGGCTCCTACGAGCAGTACTTC
>TRBV5-1|-|-|TRBJ2-7
CASSLQVSHGEQYF
TGCGCCAGCAGCTTACAGGTTTCCCATGGCGAGCAGTACTTC